Ten or more counts support the clone carrying this TCR beta chain. The antigen is undetermined. Trimming cost V 5 bases and J 2 bases, with 15 bases left between them. The CDR3 spans 15 residues. The germline V gene encodes CDR1 SGHVS and CDR2 FNYEAQ. The sample originates from a study of T cell repertoires in cytomegalovirus infection. The study, taken as a whole, reports: In two of eight donors, the top clonotype was HLA-C-restricted CMV-specific.

MiXCR, run by TCRdb on the reads, gives a single entry per CDR3 protein. The data contain hundreds of thousands of distinct CDR3 sequences, more than 20% of them singletons. The clonotype originates from a human donor in good health (CMV status not recorded). Some clones in this sample may be carry-over from other donors' samples. This chain links TRBV7-6 with TRBJ2-5; possible D gene TRBD1, 5 bases. The sequenced sample consisted of CD8+ T cells from PBMCs. This CDR3 is CASSPVGAGQETQYF. The CDR3 coding sequence is TGTGCCAGCAGCCCAGTTGGGGCAGGGCAAGAGACCCAGTACTTC.